This T cell receptor beta chain comes out of a study of shared clonotypes between healthy human individuals. Study in general: Each donor had three CD4 naive, three CD4 memory, two CD8 naive and one CD8 memory plate. Broader study findings: Naive subsets usually exceeded memory subsets in estimated richness. All-four-donor shared clonotypes had higher generation probabilities than non-shared clonotypes did.

The V and J ends lost 5 bases and 2 bases, in that order; junction bases with no gene match: 7. The CDR3 is 17 residues long. CDR1 is LNHDA, CDR2 SQIVND, per germline (reference sequence). Template for every sorted-subset replicate PCR totaled roughly 200 ng DNA, roughly 30,000 T cell genomes. TCRdb keeps only in-frame clones here, not all; method: immunoSEQ multiplex PCR. Among 2 million to 2.5 million clones, approximately 95% were seen once, and the ten largest hold roughly 1%. As to this clone: The antigen is undetermined.

Positive CCR7 selection of CD45RO-negative cells yielded the naive CD8 cells, and terminally differentiated effector memory CD45RA+ cells were excluded. Sequenced input: naive CD8+ T cells sorted from blood. The sequence was obtained from a man aged 18 to 35 in good health. The chain recombines TRBV19 with TRBJ2-5, with 14 nucleotides matching TRBD2. DNA for the CDR3: TGTGCCAGTAGTTTTGGACTAGCGGGAGGCCTACAAGAGACCCAGTACTTC. This translates into CASSFGLAGGLQETQYF.